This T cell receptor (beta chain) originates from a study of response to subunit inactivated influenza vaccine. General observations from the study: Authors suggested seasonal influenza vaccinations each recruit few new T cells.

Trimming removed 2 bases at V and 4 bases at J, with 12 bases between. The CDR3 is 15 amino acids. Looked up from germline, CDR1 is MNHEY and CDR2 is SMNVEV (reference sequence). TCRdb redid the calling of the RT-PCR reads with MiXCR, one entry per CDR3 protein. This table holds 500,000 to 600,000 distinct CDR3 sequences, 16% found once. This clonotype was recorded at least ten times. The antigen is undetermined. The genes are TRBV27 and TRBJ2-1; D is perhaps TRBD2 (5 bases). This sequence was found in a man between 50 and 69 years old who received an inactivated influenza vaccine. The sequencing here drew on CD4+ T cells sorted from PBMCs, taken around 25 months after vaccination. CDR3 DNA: TGTGCCAGCAGTTTAGAGCGGCCTCCTTACAATGAGCAGTTCTTC. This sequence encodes CASSLERPPYNEQFF.